Each of the 31 T cell receptor beta chains below was sequenced from the same sample in a study of blood T cells in healthy people across ages. Using a J-beta primer mix together with a sample-barcoded 5' primer, a second PCR was run for about 7 to 12 cycles. From the 5' RACE reads, TCRdb called clonotypes with MiXCR, one entry per CDR3 protein. The sample carries roughly 2 million distinct CDR3 sequences, approximately 50% recorded once. Sequenced input: blood. The source of these receptors is a woman in her thirties or forties in good health.

The J gene is TRBJ2-3, the V gene TRBV10-3, with 8 bases aligning to TRBD2. The length of the CDR3 is 13 residues. The V gene's germline CDR1 is ENHRY and CDR2 SYGVKD. Trimming cost V 0 bases and J 9 bases; bases outside gene matches: 2. This CDR3 is CAISESPGGTQYF. The CDR3 region has the DNA TGTGCCATCAGTGAGTCCCCGGGGGGGACGCAGTATTTT.

This chain links TRBV4-3 with TRBJ1-1; TRBD1 matches 11 bases. The V and J ends lost 5 bases and 1 base, in that order; junction bases with no gene match: 6. Germline V gene sequence: CDR1 LGHNA, CDR2 YSLEER. This CDR3 comprises 16 residues. CDR3 sequence: CASSTGQGASNTEAFF. The CDR3, as DNA: TGCGCCAGCAGCACCGGACAGGGGGCTTCGAACACTGAAGCTTTCTTT.

The V gene is TRBV10-3, the J gene TRBJ1-2; 7 nucleotides match TRBD1. Unmatched junction bases numbered 14, after V lost 3 bases and J lost 10 bases. This CDR3 contains 15 residues. Per the germline V gene, CDR1 is ENHRY and CDR2 is SYGVKD. In DNA form, the CDR3 reads TGTGCCATCAGTGAAGGCCCTGGACAGGACAATGACTACACCTTC. Its protein is CAISEGPGQDNDYTF.

This rearrangement joins TRBV4-2 to TRBJ2-1, with D perhaps TRBD2 (6 bases). The V gene's germline CDR1 is LGHNA and CDR2 YNFKEQ. The CDR3 has 16 amino acids. Trimming took off 2 bases at V and 4 bases at J, with 15 bases between the two ends. The chain's CDR3 is CASSQPTGGEYNEQFF. CDR3 DNA: TGTGCCAGCAGCCAACCTACAGGCGGGGAGTACAATGAGCAGTTCTTC.

The chain has TRBV6-2 or TRBV6-3 and TRBJ2-5; D not resolved. Germline CDR1 reads MNHEY; CDR2 reads SVGEGT. The CDR3 is 12 amino acids. V lost 5 bases, J lost 5 bases, and 9 bases lay in between. The CDR3 here is CASSRFFETQYF. DNA for the CDR3: TGTGCCAGCAGTAGGTTTTTCGAGACCCAGTACTTC.

This clonotype was seen only a few times. The chain is built from TRBV7-6 and TRBJ2-3, with D perhaps TRBD1 (6 bases). The length of the CDR3 is 17 residues. Germline loops: CDR1 SGHVS, CDR2 FNYEAQ. The V end was cut by 0 bases, the J end by 0 bases, with 13 bases between. The chain's CDR3 is CASSLAADRMSTDTQYF. The CDR3 DNA reads TGTGCCAGCAGCTTAGCCGCAGACAGGATGAGCACAGATACGCAGTATTTT.

The rearrangement joins TRBV5-1 to TRBJ2-5; the D gene is possibly TRBD2 (5 bases). The CDR3 has 14 amino acids. Germline lookup yields CDR1 SGHRS and CDR2 YFSETQ. V lost 1 base and J lost 5, with 12 bases in between. The CDR3 loop is CASSLFGRGETQYF. The CDR3 region has the DNA TGCGCCAGCAGCTTGTTTGGACGCGGGGAGACCCAGTACTTC.

The chain couples TRBV29-1 to TRBJ2-7; the match to TRBD1 covers 8 bases. V gave up 4 bases and J gave up 2 bases; unmatched junction bases: 7. The CDR3 has 14 amino acids. Germline V gene sequence: CDR1 SQVTM, CDR2 ANQGSEA. In DNA, the CDR3 is TGCAGCGTTGTCCCACAGGGGGGTCCCTACGAGCAGTACTTC. It specifies CSVVPQGGPYEQYF.

Only a few counts were recorded for this clonotype. The rearrangement uses TRBV7-2 and TRBJ2-3; 7 positions match TRBD2. This CDR3 has 14 amino acids. Trimming took 6 bases from V and 3 from J; bases not matched to a gene: 6. CDR1 and CDR2 (germline): SGHTA, FQGNSA. The CDR3, as DNA: TGTGCCAGCAGACTCGGACTAGATACAGATACGCAGTATTTT. Translation gives CASRLGLDTDTQYF.

J is TRBJ2-1 and V is TRBV7-2; the match to TRBD2 covers 8 bases. The CDR3 covers 14 residues. The junction had 8 bases not matched to a gene; V was cut back by 4 bases and J by 9 bases. From germline, CDR1 is SGHTA and CDR2 FQGNSA. The CDR3 DNA reads TGTGCCAGCAGCTCCTTCGGGGGGGCCGGTGAGCAGTTCTTC. Encoded protein: CASSSFGGAGEQFF. The full variable domain, completed using reference TRBV7-2 and TRBJ2-1, is GAGVSQSPSNKVTEKGKDVELRCDPISGHTALYWYRQSLGQGLEFLIYFQGNSAPDKSGLPSDRFSAERTGGSVSTLTIQRTQQEDSAVYLCASSSFGGAGEQFFGPGTRLTVL.

This clonotype was detected once. V usage is TRBV9 and J usage is TRBJ2-7, with 8 bases fitting TRBD2. The J call is in doubt because the DNA end fits TRBJ2-5 better. Per germline, CDR1 SGDLS and CDR2 YYNGEE. This CDR3 region has 17 residues. The CDR3 DNA follows: TGTGCCAGCAGCGTAGTTGGGCTAACGGGGGGGCCAGAGACCCAGTACTTC. It encodes CASSVVGLTGGPETQYF.

As to this clonotype: A much more abundant neighbour one base away suggests this may be a read error. This likely comes from a read error, as the CDR3 has no conserved phenylalanine or tryptophan at its end. V usage is TRBV9 and J usage is TRBJ2-3; 7 positions match TRBD1. There are 15 residues in the CDR3. In germline, CDR1 is SGDLS, CDR2 YYNGEE. J was trimmed by 0 bases and V by 0 bases; bases with no gene match: 1. CDR3 region: CASSVGGGSTDTQYV. DNA of the CDR3: TGTGCCAGCAGCGTAGGAGGGGGCAGCACAGATACGCAGTATGTT.

This clonotype came up once. V gene TRBV6-6 combines with J gene TRBJ2-1; TRBD1 agrees at 7 bases. The CDR3 runs to 15 residues. The J segment lost 5 bases and the V segment lost 4 bases, leaving 8 bases of the junction unmatched. Germline V gene data show CDR1 as MNHNY and CDR2 as SVGAGI (reference sequence). The CDR3 DNA follows: TGTGCCAGCAGTTCCCAGACCGGGACAGACAATGAGCAGTTCTTC. The encoded protein is CASSSQTGTDNEQFF.

The rearrangement links TRBV7-2 to TRBJ2-5, with D uncertain. Trimming took off 4 bases at V and 3 bases at J, with 18 bases between the two ends. Germline CDR1 and CDR2: SGHTA and FQGNSA. CDR3 length equals 16 residues. CDR3 DNA sequence: TGTGCCAGCAGCTGGGGTCCTAAGGGAAGGAAAGAGACCCAGTACTTC. It yields the protein CASSWGPKGRKETQYF.

This chain connects TRBV18 to TRBJ1-2; TRBD1 agrees at 7 bases. Trimming removed 4 bases from V and 4 bases from J; junction bases left unmatched: 15. The germline CDR1 and CDR2 sequences are KGHSH and LQKENI. The CDR3 sequence is 17 residues long. Here the CDR3 reads CASSLQGQISALYGYTF. In DNA, the CDR3 is TGTGCCAGCTCACTCCAGGGACAGATCTCGGCCCTCTATGGCTACACCTTC. Combining the CDR3 with reference TRBV18 and TRBJ1-2 gives the whole variable domain NAGVMQNPRHLVRRRGQEARLRCSPMKGHSHVYWYRQLPEEGLKFMVYLQKENIIDESGMPKERFSAEFPKEGPSILRIQQVVRGDSAAYFCASSLQGQISALYGYTFGSGTRLTVV.

This clonotype showed up just a few times. The chain recombines TRBV27 with TRBJ2-1, with TRBD2 matching 8 bases. With V trimmed by 6 bases and J by 7 bases, 5 bases remained unmatched. The germline V gene encodes CDR1 MNHEY and CDR2 SMNVEV (reference sequence). This CDR3 spans 13 amino acids. This chain's CDR3 is CASSGGVRNEQFF. CDR3 bases: TGTGCCAGCAGCGGGGGGGTTAGGAATGAGCAGTTCTTC.

The genes are TRBV5-6 and TRBJ2-5, with D uncertain. Germline CDR1 SGHDT, CDR2 YYEEEE. CDR3 length equals 12 residues. V was shortened by 3 bases and J by 4 bases, with 7 bases between the two germline ends. In nucleotides, the CDR3 is TGTGCCAGCAGCTGGCAGCGAGAGACCCAGTACTTC. This sequence encodes CASSWQRETQYF.

The rearrangement joins TRBV28 to TRBJ2-5; tentatively, D is TRBD1 or TRBD2 (7 bases each). There are 16 residues in the CDR3. The germline V gene encodes CDR1 MDHEN and CDR2 SYDVKM. Trimming stripped 5 bases from V and 2 bases from J, with 18 bases between. For the CDR3, the DNA is TGTGCCAGCAGTCCCGGCGGGCAGGGGGGGCAAGAGACCCAGTACTTC. Translated: CASSPGGQGGQETQYF.

The J gene is TRBJ2-1, the V gene TRBV7-9; 10 bases fit TRBD2. With 5 bases clipped from V and 4 bases from J, the junction kept 8 bases outside the gene matches. CDR1 is SEHNR, CDR2 FQNEAQ, per germline (reference sequence). The CDR3 has 16 residues. Written as DNA, the CDR3 is TGTGCCAGCAGCCCTCGGGATAGCGGGGGGTACAATGAGCAGTTCTTC. Translating gives CASSPRDSGGYNEQFF.

This rearrangement joins TRBV2 to TRBJ2-1, with TRBD2 identical over 12 bases. Germline V gene lookup returns CDR1 SNHLY and CDR2 FYNNEI. Trimming took 7 bases from V and 8 from J; bases not matched to a gene: 12. This CDR3 is built from 16 residues. The CDR3 DNA sequence: TGTGCCAGCATAAAGTCCGGGACTAGCGGGCAGTATGAGCAGTTCTTC. Translated: CASIKSGTSGQYEQFF.

The V gene is TRBV20-1, the J gene TRBJ2-3, with TRBD2 matching over 7 bases. The CDR3 has 16 amino acids. The V gene end was trimmed by 5 bases and the J gene end by 2 bases; junction bases not matched to a gene: 13. The germline V gene has CDR1 DFQATT and CDR2 SNEGSKA (reference sequence). CDR3 residues: CSAFDLSGDPTDTQYF. CDR3 bases: TGCAGTGCTTTTGACTTGAGCGGGGATCCCACAGATACGCAGTATTTT.

The V gene is TRBV20-1, the J gene TRBJ2-2; TRBD2 aligns across 8 bases. The CDR3 is 16 residues long. V lost 0 bases, J lost 7 bases, and 10 bases stayed unmatched. The germline V gene has CDR1 DFQATT and CDR2 SNEGSKA (reference sequence). The CDR3 here is CSARDLPGGHGGELFF. CDR3 nucleotides: TGCAGTGCTAGAGATCTCCCGGGGGGGCATGGCGGGGAGCTGTTTTTT.

This chain connects TRBV7-6 to TRBJ2-1, with TRBD2 matching 14 bases. The germline V gene encodes CDR1 SGHVS and CDR2 FNYEAQ. With 5 bases clipped from V and 7 bases from J, the junction kept 7 bases outside the gene matches. There are 16 residues in the CDR3. This CDR3 reads CASSIAGLAGVNEQFF. The CDR3 nucleotides are TGTGCCAGCAGCATCGCGGGACTAGCGGGGGTAAATGAGCAGTTCTTC.

This clonotype was observed a few times. The genes are TRBV15 and TRBJ2-1, with 10 bases that match TRBD1. V gave up 1 base and J gave up 7 bases; unmatched junction bases: 4. CDR1 LNHNV and CDR2 YYDKDF come from the germline V gene (reference sequence). This CDR3 is 15 amino acids long. CDR3 nucleotides: TGTGCCACCAGCAGAGGGGGGACAGGGGATAATGAGCAGTTCTTC. Residues: CATSRGGTGDNEQFF.

The gene calls are TRBV6-6 and TRBJ2-1, with 8 bases lining up with TRBD2. The junction had 8 bases not matched to a gene; V was cut back by 2 bases and J by 2 bases. Germline V gene sequence: CDR1 MNHNY, CDR2 SVGAGI (reference sequence). The CDR3 consists of 17 residues. CDR3 protein: CASSYGSVAGTYNEQFF. CDR3 nucleotide sequence: TGTGCCAGCAGTTACGGGTCGGTAGCGGGGACCTACAATGAGCAGTTCTTC.

This clonotype was found a few times. The V call is TRBV7-2, the J call TRBJ2-1, with 8 bases matching TRBD2. The germline V gene encodes CDR1 SGHTA and CDR2 FQGNSA. V lost 3 bases to trimming and J lost 4 bases; unmatched junction nucleotides: 5. The CDR3 length is 15 residues. CDR3 amino acids: CASSLERGIYNEQFF. As DNA, the CDR3 is TGTGCCAGCAGCTTGGAGCGGGGGATTTACAATGAGCAGTTCTTC.

This clonotype has just a few counts. The chain links TRBV29-1 to TRBJ2-3; D is ambiguous. Germline loops: CDR1 SQVTM, CDR2 ANQGSEA. V lost 6 bases, J lost 4 bases, and 17 bases lay in between. The CDR3 loop spans 14 amino acids. CDR3 nucleotides: TGCAGCGTGGCATCGGGCGGTTCCTCAGATACGCAGTATTTT. It translates to CSVASGGSSDTQYF.

There are a few counts of this clonotype. This sequence joins TRBV6-5 and TRBJ2-7, with 7 bases aligning to TRBD1. V was pared by 9 bases and J by 5 bases, with 19 bases of the junction left unmatched. Germline lookup yields CDR1 MNHEY and CDR2 SVGAGI. CDR3 length equals 16 residues. CDR3 coding DNA: TGTGCCAGGGGCCGACAGGGATCCCCCTTAGGAAACGAGCAGTACTTC. It yields the protein CARGRQGSPLGNEQYF.

This chain joins TRBV5-1 and TRBJ2-3; 10 bases line up with TRBD2. Trimming at V came to 5 bases and at J to 1 base, leaving 7 bases not matched to a gene. Germline CDR1 and CDR2: SGHRS and YFSETQ. CDR3 size: 16 residues. This CDR3 reads CASRFNSGGGTDTQYF. In DNA form, the CDR3 reads TGCGCCAGCAGGTTCAACAGCGGGGGGGGCACAGATACGCAGTATTTT.

The chain uses TRBV11-3 and TRBJ2-5; possible D gene TRBD2, 6 bases. The CDR3 consists of 13 residues. Germline V lookup: CDR1 SGHNT, CDR2 YENEEA. Trimming pared 6 bases from V and 7 bases from J, leaving 15 bases between. The CDR3 here is CASSLLGGWTQYF. In nucleotides, the CDR3 is TGTGCCAGCAGTCTTCTGGGGGGATGGACCCAGTACTTC.

V usage is TRBV29-1 and J usage is TRBJ2-1, with D unclear. The CDR3 runs to 14 residues. V lost 4 bases and J 7 bases, leaving 17 bases between the germline ends. The V gene's germline CDR1 is SQVTM and CDR2 ANQGSEA. Here the CDR3 DNA reads TGCAGCGTTGCTTTCTCGTCAGGCCATAATGAGCAGTTCTTC. It is translated as CSVAFSSGHNEQFF.